These T cell receptor beta chains were read from a single sample in a study of blood T cell repertoires in COVID-19. The assay was immunoSEQ multiplex PCR, and TCRdb's table has in-frame clones only and misses some. The table shows roughly 250,000 clones, with around 92% occurring only once. The sample taken for sequencing was peripheral blood. The receptors originated from a person aged 18-29 years with COVID-19, enrolled during active disease. The CDR3 runs from the conserved cysteine through the conserved F or W. A D gene is named only where the DNA matches it firmly. Rows give clone size only sometimes, using once, few, many, or a class for an expanded clone.

TRBV4-1	TRBD2	TRBJ2-1	-	CASSQVASGVYNEQFF	TGCGCCAGCAGCCAAGTGGCTAGCGGAGTCTACAATGAGCAGTTCTTC
TRBV3-1/TRBV3-2	-	TRBJ2-5	once	CASTPRGGPAYF	TGTGCCAGCACCCCGAGGGGGGGGCCCGCGTACTTC
TRBV11-2	-	TRBJ2-7	few	CASSHPGDSYEQYF	TGTGCCAGCAGCCACCCGGGAGATTCCTACGAGCAGTACTTC
TRBV19	TRBD2	TRBJ2-1	once	CASSPRLAGILYNEQFF	TGTGCCAGTAGTCCCCGACTAGCGGGGATCCTCTACAATGAGCAGTTCTTC
TRBV5-1	TRBD2	TRBJ2-7	-	CASSTGLAGGPYEQYF	TGCGCCAGCAGCACGGGACTAGCGGGAGGTCCCTACGAGCAGTACTTC
TRBV3-1/TRBV3-2	TRBD1	TRBJ1-2	-	CASSQMAGQGRMGYTF	TGTGCCAGCAGCCAAATGGCAGGACAGGGGAGAATGGGCTACACCTTC
TRBV24-1	-	TRBJ1-2	few	CATSERGQWGYTF	TGTGCCACCAGTGAACGCGGACAATGGGGCTACACCTTC
TRBV24-1	-	TRBJ2-7	-	CATSDPGLRELYF	TGTGCCACCAGTGACCCCGGATTGAGGGAACTGTACTTC
TRBV7-8	TRBD1	TRBJ1-1	-	CASSLEGQGGFVGAFF	TGTGCCAGCAGCTTAGAGGGACAGGGGGGGTTCGTCGGAGCTTTCTTT
TRBV5-1	TRBD1	TRBJ2-7	few	CASGRGPTYEQYF	TGCGCCAGCGGCAGGGGGCCGACCTACGAGCAGTACTTC
TRBV10-1	TRBD2	TRBJ2-3	-	CASSVAGSLTDTQYF	TGCGCCAGCAGTGTAGCGGGCAGCCTCACAGATACGCAGTATTTT
TRBV7-6	-	TRBJ1-2	-	CASSLVAGAGYGYTF	TGTGCCAGCAGCTTAGTAGCGGGGGCGGGCTATGGCTACACCTTC
TRBV27	TRBD1	TRBJ2-7	once	CASSLYPGTGNEQYF	TGTGCCAGCAGTTTATACCCCGGGACAGGGAACGAGCAGTACTTC
TRBV4-2	TRBD2	TRBJ2-3	once	CASSQQRAGGPITDTQYF	TGTGCCAGCAGCCAACAAAGGGCGGGAGGGCCGATCACAGATACGCAGTATTTT
TRBV5-4	-	TRBJ2-5	-	CASSLQSQETQYF	TGTGCCAGCAGCTTACAGAGCCAAGAGACCCAGTACTTC
TRBV11-2	TRBD1	TRBJ1-3	-	CASSRDSPSGNTIYF	TGTGCCAGCAGCAGGGACAGTCCATCTGGAAACACCATATATTTT
TRBV6-5	-	TRBJ1-5	-	CASSRDNNQPQHF	TGTGCCAGCAGTCGGGACAATAATCAGCCCCAGCATTTT
TRBV6-5	TRBD2	TRBJ2-3	-	CASSLTSGVVTQYF	TGTGCCAGCAGCTTGACTAGCGGGGTAGTTACGCAGTATTTT
TRBV13	TRBD2	TRBJ2-3	-	CASQGRALGTDTQYF	TGTGCCAGCCAAGGGAGGGCCCTCGGCACAGATACGCAGTATTTT
TRBV3-1/TRBV3-2	TRBD2	TRBJ2-2	-	CASSQEGWTSGRKGELFF	TGTGCCAGCAGCCAAGAAGGGTGGACTAGCGGGAGAAAAGGGGAGCTGTTTTTT
TRBV19	-	TRBJ1-3	-	CASSIGGGLGNTIYF	TGTGCCAGTAGTATCGGCGGGGGTCTTGGAAACACCATATATTTT
TRBV5-4	-	TRBJ2-3	-	CASSLFGDGDTQYF	TGTGCCAGCAGCTTGTTCGGCGACGGGGATACGCAGTATTTT
TRBV6-6	TRBD2	TRBJ2-7	-	CASSLAGDEQYF	TGTGCCAGCAGTTTAGCGGGAGACGAGCAGTACTTC
TRBV5-4	-	TRBJ1-2	-	CASSLEARGATTYGYTF	TGTGCCAGCAGCTTGGAAGCTCGGGGGGCGACCACCTATGGCTACACCTTC
TRBV6-4	-	TRBJ1-1	-	CASSDSPGGRAFF	TGTGCCAGCAGTGACTCGCCCGGGGGTCGAGCTTTCTTT
TRBV7-9	-	TRBJ2-2	-	CASSLPGTPTWKGELFF	TGTGCCAGCAGCTTACCCGGGACACCGACGTGGAAGGGGGAGCTGTTTTTT
TRBV19	-	TRBJ1-5	-	CASSIGGASNQPQHF	TGTGCCAGTAGTATTGGGGGGGCTAGCAATCAGCCCCAGCATTTT
TRBV27	TRBD2	TRBJ2-1	-	CASLVAGGNYNEQFF	TGTGCCAGCCTAGTAGCGGGAGGGAATTACAATGAGCAGTTCTTC
TRBV5-4	-	TRBJ2-1	-	CASSLDTGSLNEQFF	TGTGCCAGCAGCTTAGATACGGGGAGTTTGAATGAGCAGTTCTTC
TRBV4-1	-	TRBJ1-4	-	CASSQHHIGSEKLFF	TGCGCCAGCAGCCAACACCATATCGGGAGTGAAAAACTGTTTTTT
TRBV27	TRBD1	TRBJ1-1	-	CASNPTGGLLNTEAFF	TGTGCCAGCAACCCGACAGGGGGCCTTTTGAACACTGAAGCTTTCTTT
TRBV5-1	TRBD2	TRBJ2-3	-	CASSLGLAGGVADTQYF	TGCGCCAGCAGCTTGGGACTAGCGGGAGGAGTAGCAGATACGCAGTATTTT
TRBV28	TRBD1	TRBJ1-2	once	CASSVPGTANYGYTF	TGTGCCAGCAGCGTACCCGGGACAGCTAACTATGGCTACACCTTC
TRBV19	-	TRBJ2-3	-	CAAEGGSTDTQYF	TGTGCCGCCGAGGGTGGATCCACAGATACGCAGTATTTT
TRBV19	-	TRBJ2-1	-	CASRMQGSYNEQFF	TGTGCCAGTAGAATGCAGGGAAGTTACAATGAGCAGTTCTTC
TRBV11-2	TRBD2	TRBJ2-7	-	CASSRVAGGWEQYF	TGTGCCAGCAGCCGGGTAGCGGGAGGGTGGGAGCAGTACTTC
TRBV27	-	TRBJ1-4	once	CASSLSGWGVGEKLFF	TGTGCCAGCAGTTTATCGGGTTGGGGGGTCGGTGAAAAACTGTTTTTT
TRBV7-2	-	TRBJ2-3	-	CASSSVAGGSTDTQYF	TGTGCCAGCAGCTCCGTGGCCGGCGGAAGCACAGATACGCAGTATTTT
TRBV30	-	TRBJ2-2	-	CAWRAGVDTGELFF	TGTGCCTGGAGAGCAGGGGTGGACACCGGGGAGCTGTTTTTT
TRBV3-1/TRBV3-2	TRBD2	TRBJ2-3	-	CASSLLAGATDTQYF	TGTGCCAGCAGCCTCTTAGCGGGGGCCACAGATACGCAGTATTTT
TRBV29-1	TRBD1	TRBJ2-7	-	CSVVEGAGEQYF	TGCAGCGTTGTAGAGGGGGCTGGCGAGCAGTACTTC
TRBV7-2	-	TRBJ2-7	-	CASSPRANWELLEQYF	TGTGCCAGCAGCCCCCGAGCTAATTGGGAGCTTCTCGAGCAGTACTTC
TRBV24-1	TRBD1	TRBJ2-5	-	CATSDPSGQGGETQYF	TGTGCCACCAGTGATCCGTCGGGACAGGGTGGCGAGACCCAGTACTTC
TRBV7-9	-	TRBJ2-5	-	CASSEDSNQETQYF	TGTGCCAGCAGCGAGGACAGTAATCAAGAGACCCAGTACTTC
TRBV2	-	TRBJ1-5	-	CASREGAGRLINQPQHF	TGTGCCAGCAGGGAAGGGGCGGGACGCTTGATTAATCAGCCCCAGCATTTT
TRBV5-1	-	TRBJ1-4	-	CASSLPGGIATNEKLFF	TGCGCCAGCAGCTTGCCGGGCGGGATCGCAACTAATGAAAAACTGTTTTTT
TRBV19	TRBD1	TRBJ1-5	-	CASNPDRGRGQPQHF	TGTGCCAGTAACCCCGACAGGGGAAGGGGTCAGCCCCAGCATTTT
TRBV5-5	TRBD1	TRBJ1-1	-	CASSPTGHFTEAFF	TGTGCCAGCAGCCCGACAGGGCATTTCACTGAAGCTTTCTTT
TRBV27	TRBD1	TRBJ2-1	-	CASSPNPTGNEQFF	TGTGCCAGCAGTCCAAATCCGACAGGGAATGAGCAGTTCTTC
TRBV19	-	TRBJ2-3	-	CASSIFPRDTQYF	TGTGCCAGTAGTATCTTCCCTAGGGATACGCAGTATTTT